Listed here is a single T cell receptor beta chain. This entry is derived from a study of early T cells in non-severe SARS-CoV-2 infection. Germline lookup yields CDR1 MDHEN and CDR2 SYDVKM. The CDR3 consists of 14 residues. The V and J ends lost 4 bases and 8 bases, in that order; junction bases with no gene match: 8. Individual cDNA molecules received unique molecular identifiers during library preparation. A single record per CDR3 protein comes from TCRdb applying MiXCR to the 5' RACE reads. The repertoire holds more than 80,000 distinct CDR3 sequences, approximately 16% seen once, with 1.3% in the top ten.

Sequencing was carried out using whole blood. This receptor was identified in an adult who was a healthcare worker with PCR-confirmed SARS-CoV-2 infection or an uninfected control (not recorded which). The chain uses TRBV28 and TRBJ1-2, with 9 bases that match TRBD1. CDR3 bases: TGTGCCAGCAGTTCCGCCGGGACAGGGAGAGGCTACACCTTC. Translation gives CASSSAGTGRGYTF.